The table lists the clone carrying this TCR beta chain with a few counts. The repertoire was sequenced with immunoSEQ multiplex PCR; TCRdb's copy has only in-frame clones and lacks some. The sample has about 24,000 clones; about four fifths are singletons. The data stem from a study of sequential checkpoint blockade in melanoma. V lost 5 bases and J lost 6, with 9 bases in between. The CDR3 runs to 12 residues. Looked up from germline, CDR1 is SGHNT and CDR2 is YENEEA. Treatment given: randomized to nivolumab then ipilimumab (arm A) or the reverse (arm B). DNA-damaging chemotherapy had not been given to any patient beforehand. From thawed PBMCs, live CD3+CD8+ cells negative for CD19 and CD56 were sorted.

This rearrangement joins TRBV11-3 to TRBJ2-3; D might be TRBD1 (5 bases). The specimen comprised CD8+ T cells sorted from blood (inferred from file names), sampled from a patient given nivolumab and ipilimumab in sequence. This receptor was identified in a human donor with melanoma. CDR3 in amino acids: CASSLQGDTQYF. The CDR3, as DNA: TGTGCCAGCAGCCTCCAGGGTGATACGCAGTATTTT.